The 10 T cell receptor beta chains reported below all come from one sample, sequenced in a study of blood T cell repertoires in COVID-19. Profiling relied on immunoSEQ multiplex PCR, and the TCRdb table lists in-frame clones only, not all of them. The repertoire consists of around 60,000 clones, with nearly 90% occurring once and the leading ten covering around 3.9%. Sequencing input: peripheral blood. Every receptor here comes from a man between 65 and 79 years old with acute or convalescent COVID-19.

The genes are TRBV4-1 and TRBJ1-6; 10 positions match TRBD1. V dropped 5 bases and J dropped 10; count of bases not matched to a gene: 5. The germline V gene encodes CDR1 MGHRA and CDR2 YSYEKL. This CDR3 spans 14 amino acids. CDR3 protein: CASSFDRGLSPLHF. In DNA, the CDR3 is TGCGCCAGCAGCTTTGACAGGGGGCTCTCACCCCTCCACTTT.

The V call is TRBV28, the J call TRBJ2-7; TRBD1 agrees at 9 bases. Germline CDR1 and CDR2: MDHEN and SYDVKM. With 5 bases clipped from V and 3 bases from J, the junction kept 5 bases outside the gene matches. The CDR3 runs to 14 residues. The CDR3 loop reads CASSPRDRDYEQYF. The CDR3 coding sequence is TGTGCCAGCAGTCCCCGGGACAGGGACTACGAGCAGTACTTC.

Here the CDR3 DNA reads TGCAGCGTTGTTCTCCCGAATGAAAAACTGTTTTTT. Encoded protein: CSVVLPNEKLFF. The rearrangement uses TRBV29-1 and TRBJ1-4; D not resolved. Germline CDR1 is SQVTM and CDR2 is ANQGSEA. The CDR3 covers 12 residues. V shed 4 bases and J shed 5 bases, with 8 bases lying between them.

This rearrangement joins TRBV30 to TRBJ1-2; D not certain. The CDR3 is made up of 12 amino acids. V lost 2 bases to trimming and J lost 8 bases, with 12 bases between them. The V gene's germline CDR1 is GTSNPN and CDR2 SVGIG (reference sequence). CDR3 protein: CAWSPTYEGYTF. Written as DNA, the CDR3 is TGTGCCTGGAGTCCAACCTATGAAGGCTACACCTTC.

The rearrangement joins TRBV5-1 to TRBJ2-6; D is unresolved. V was trimmed by 1 base and J by 0 bases, leaving 8 bases between them. Germline lookup yields CDR1 SGHRS and CDR2 YFSETQ. CDR3 length: 16 amino acids. CDR3 sequence reads: CASSLNQNSGANVLTF. Here the CDR3 DNA reads TGCGCCAGCAGCTTGAATCAGAACTCTGGGGCCAACGTCCTGACTTTC. Filled out from reference TRBV5-1 and TRBJ2-6, the complete variable domain reads KAGVTQTPRYLIKTRGQQVTLSCSPISGHRSVSWYQQTPGQGLQFLFEYFSETQRNKGNFPGRFSGRQFSNSRSEMNVSTLELGDSALYLCASSLNQNSGANVLTFGAGSRLTVL.

This clone was observed a single time. CDR3 DNA: TGTGCCAGCAGCTTAGCCGGGACTAGCGGAAAGGGGACCCAGTACTTC. This translates into CASSLAGTSGKGTQYF. This sequence joins TRBV7-2 and TRBJ2-5; 11 positions agree with TRBD2. Germline CDR1 SGHTA, CDR2 FQGNSA. With V trimmed by 0 bases and J by 7 bases, 7 bases remained unmatched. The CDR3 runs to 16 residues. The full variable domain, with the rest looked up from reference TRBV7-2 and TRBJ2-5, is GAGVSQSPSNKVTEKGKDVELRCDPISGHTALYWYRQSLGQGLEFLIYFQGNSAPDKSGLPSDRFSAERTGGSVSTLTIQRTQQEDSAVYLCASSLAGTSGKGTQYFGPGTRLLVL.

This chain links TRBV30 with TRBJ1-5, with 10 bases identical to TRBD1. This CDR3 has 15 residues. V lost 0 bases and J lost 10; bases outside the gene matches: 9. Germline CDR1 GTSNPN, CDR2 SVGIG (reference sequence). The CDR3 nucleotides are TGTGCCTGGAGTGTACGGGACAGGGGAAAGGGTCCCCAGCATTTT. It yields the protein CAWSVRDRGKGPQHF. The full variable domain, in which reference TRBV30 and TRBJ1-5 provide the parts outside the CDR3, is SQTIHQWPATLVQPVGSPLSLECTVEGTSNPNLYWYRQAAGRGLQLLFYSVGIGQISSEVPQNLSASRPQDRQFILSSKKLLLSDSGFYLCAWSVRDRGKGPQHFGDGTRLSIL.

The genes are TRBV7-3 and TRBJ1-1; D may be TRBD1 (6 bases). This CDR3 is 16 amino acids long. V gave up 1 base and J gave up 1 base, with 13 bases separating them. From germline, CDR1 is SGHTA and CDR2 FQGTGA. The CDR3 sequence is CASSLNRAQQNTEAFF. The DNA of the CDR3 is TGTGCCAGCAGCTTAAACAGGGCGCAACAGAACACTGAAGCTTTCTTT. The variable domain in full, with the rest retrieved from reference TRBV7-3 and TRBJ1-1, is GAGVSQTPSNKVTEKGKYVELRCDPISGHTALYWYRQSLGQGPEFLIYFQGTGAADDSGLPNDRFFAVRPEGSVSTLKIQRTERGDSAVYLCASSLNRAQQNTEAFFGQGTRLTVV.

V gene TRBV19 combines with J gene TRBJ2-3; D gene unclear. CDR1 is LNHDA, CDR2 SQIVND, per germline (reference sequence). The CDR3 covers 16 residues. The germline V and J ends were trimmed by 3 bases and 2 bases, with 15 bases remaining between them. CDR3 loop: CASSIPDVRNTDTQYF. The CDR3 DNA is TGTGCCAGTAGTATCCCCGATGTCAGAAACACAGATACGCAGTATTTT.

V gene TRBV27 combines with J gene TRBJ1-6; 7 bases fit TRBD1. V gave up 3 bases and J gave up 6 bases; unmatched junction bases: 5. The germline gives CDR1 MNHEY, CDR2 SMNVEV (reference sequence). This CDR3 spans 15 amino acids. CDR3 bases: TGTGCCAGCAGTTTGGACAGGAGAACTAATTCACCCCTCCACTTT. Translating it yields CASSLDRRTNSPLHF.